This passage covers 27 T cell receptor beta chains from one sample sequenced in a study of OX40 agonist ivuxolimab in advanced cancers. Sequencing used immunoSEQ multiplex PCR; TCRdb keeps in-frame clones, though not all of them. There are about 47,000 clones in the sample; less than 90% occur only once, and more than 13% lies in the top ten. Sample: CD4+ or CD8+ T cells sorted from blood, taken in a trial of the OX40 agonist ivuxolimab. The receptors originated from an adult with an advanced solid tumor such as melanoma, head and neck, liver or kidney cancer.

The chain employs TRBV4-3 and TRBJ2-2; D is perhaps TRBD1 (5 bases). The CDR3 consists of 14 residues. Between the trimmed V and J ends, which lost 1 base and 7 bases, there was a span of 10 bases. Germline values: CDR1 LGHNA, CDR2 YSLEER. In DNA, the CDR3 is TGCGCCAGCAGCCAAGGGACATTCGACGGGGAGCTGTTTTTT. This translates into CASSQGTFDGELFF.

V gene TRBV4-1 combines with J gene TRBJ1-1; unclear D gene. This CDR3 has 15 residues. V dropped 3 bases and J dropped 1 base, with 12 bases sitting between them. In germline, CDR1 is MGHRA, CDR2 YSYEKL. The CDR3 loop reads CASSQGPLGNTEAFF. For the CDR3, the DNA is TGCGCCAGCAGCCAGGGCCCCTTGGGGAACACTGAAGCTTTCTTT.

The chain uses TRBV14 and TRBJ2-2; the D call may be TRBD1 or TRBD2 (5 bases each). This CDR3 has 15 residues. V lost 5 bases, J lost 4 bases, and 14 bases lay in between. The V gene's germline CDR1 is SGHDN and CDR2 FVKESK. The CDR3 bases are TGTGCCAGCAGCTTCGGGACCCCTACCACCGGGGAGCTGTTTTTT. It yields the protein CASSFGTPTTGELFF.

For the CDR3, the DNA is TGTGCCAGCAGCCCAGAGGAGACTAGCGGGTACAATGAGCAGTTCTTC. It specifies CASSPEETSGYNEQFF. The chain employs TRBV4-2 and TRBJ2-1, with 10 bases lining up with TRBD2. Per germline, CDR1 LGHNA and CDR2 YNFKEQ. V dropped 4 bases and J dropped 4; count of bases not matched to a gene: 7. The CDR3 length is 16 residues.

The rearrangement joins TRBV7-8 to TRBJ1-1, with D perhaps matching TRBD1 (5 bases). The germline V and J ends were trimmed by 6 bases and 5 bases, with 13 bases remaining between them. There are 13 residues in the CDR3. CDR1 SGHVS and CDR2 FQNEAQ come from the germline V gene. In DNA, the CDR3 is TGTGCCAGCAGTCCGACAGTAAGGACTGAAGCTTTCTTT. Amino acids: CASSPTVRTEAFF.

The chain carries TRBV7-2 and TRBJ2-7; TRBD1 matches at 7 bases. The length of the CDR3 is 15 residues. Per the germline V gene, CDR1 is SGHTA and CDR2 is FQGNSA. Trimming cost V 5 bases and J 2 bases; bases outside gene matches: 9. The CDR3 nucleotides read TGTGCCAGCAGCCGTTCCTACAGGGGCACCTACGAGCAGTACTTC. It translates to CASSRSYRGTYEQYF. The whole variable domain, remainder taken from reference TRBV7-2 and TRBJ2-7, is GAGVSQSPSNKVTEKGKDVELRCDPISGHTALYWYRQSLGQGLEFLIYFQGNSAPDKSGLPSDRFSAERTGGSVSTLTIQRTQQEDSAVYLCASSRSYRGTYEQYFGPGTRLTVT.

V and J are TRBV29-1 and TRBJ2-7, with D unresolved. This CDR3 is built from 12 residues. V was pared by 4 bases and J by 2 bases, with 9 bases between. Germline CDR1 and CDR2: SQVTM and ANQGSEA. As DNA, the CDR3 is TGCAGCGTTGGTCAGGATACCTACGAGCAGTACTTC. Its translation: CSVGQDTYEQYF.

The chain couples TRBV2 to TRBJ2-7, with TRBD1 matching 8 bases. CDR1 is SNHLY and CDR2 is FYNNEI in the germline V gene. The CDR3 loop spans 14 amino acids. Germline trimming cut 3 bases from V and 4 bases from J; bases unmatched to any gene: 5. CDR3 residues: CASSEYRGRYEQYF. The CDR3 region has the DNA TGTGCCAGCAGTGAGTACAGGGGGAGGTACGAGCAGTACTTC.

The gene calls are TRBV6-5 and TRBJ2-2; possible D gene TRBD2, 6 bases. The CDR3 is 16 amino acids. CDR1 is MNHEY and CDR2 is SVGAGI in the germline V gene. Trimming pared 0 bases from V and 1 base from J, leaving 9 bases between. The DNA for the CDR3 is TGTGCCAGCAGTTACTCCGGACTACAGAACACCGGGGAGCTGTTTTTT. Its protein is CASSYSGLQNTGELFF.

This clone was seen a handful of times. The chain couples TRBV7-9 to TRBJ2-5, with D unresolved. The ends were cut back, 5 bases at V and 4 bases at J, with 11 bases in the middle. This CDR3 region has 13 residues. Germline CDR1 SEHNR, CDR2 FQNEAQ (reference sequence). The CDR3 coding sequence is TGTGCCAGCAGCCCAGTAGCTTCAGAGACCCAGTACTTC. This translates into CASSPVASETQYF.

The chain uses TRBV19 and TRBJ2-7; the match to TRBD1 covers 8 bases. Germline lookup yields CDR1 LNHDA and CDR2 SQIVND (reference sequence). Trimming took 4 bases from V and 0 from J; bases not matched to a gene: 2. This CDR3 is built from 14 residues. In nucleotides, the CDR3 is TGTGCCAGTAGTAGCGGGACAGGCTCCTACGAGCAGTACTTC. Its protein is CASSSGTGSYEQYF.

V and J are TRBV9 and TRBJ1-3; D ambiguous. The germline V gene has CDR1 SGDLS and CDR2 YYNGEE. V was cut by 3 bases and J by 0 bases, with 7 bases left in between. The CDR3 length is 14 residues. This CDR3 is CASSETSSGNTIYF. The DNA of the CDR3 is TGTGCCAGCAGCGAGACAAGCTCTGGAAACACCATATATTTT.

CDR3 coding DNA: TGTGCCAGCAGCGTAGGGGACTCAGGAGAGCAGTACTTC. Protein product: CASSVGDSGEQYF. This chain uses TRBV9 with TRBJ2-7, with D tentatively TRBD2 (6 bases). Trimming removed 0 bases from V and 7 bases from J, with 11 bases in between. The CDR3 runs to 13 residues. Germline CDR1 reads SGDLS; CDR2 reads YYNGEE.

This rearrangement joins TRBV9 to TRBJ2-7; D possibly matches TRBD1 or TRBD2 (5 bases each). Trimming left V 3 bases short and J 2 bases short, with 12 bases between. Germline V gene lookup returns CDR1 SGDLS and CDR2 YYNGEE. The CDR3 sequence is 14 residues long. CDR3 DNA sequence: TGTGCCAGCAGCGACGAGGGCAGGGCCTACGAGCAGTACTTC. Translated, it gives CASSDEGRAYEQYF.

V is TRBV7-8 and J is TRBJ1-5, with 7 bases lining up with TRBD1. Trimming removed 5 bases from V and 6 bases from J; junction bases left unmatched: 13. Germline CDR1 reads SGHVS; CDR2 reads FQNEAQ. The CDR3 loop spans 16 amino acids. CDR3 coding DNA: TGTGCCAGCAGCAATCCGGAGCAGGGGGATCGTCAGCCCCAGCATTTT. This gives the protein CASSNPEQGDRQPQHF.

The V gene is TRBV7-9, the J gene TRBJ2-1; D is uncertain. Germline V lookup: CDR1 SEHNR, CDR2 FQNEAQ (reference sequence). Trimming stripped 5 bases from V and 7 bases from J, with 9 bases between. The CDR3 runs to 12 residues. CDR3 in amino acids: CASSASSNEQFF. CDR3 DNA: TGTGCCAGCAGCGCCAGCTCTAATGAGCAGTTCTTC.

This chain uses TRBV18 with TRBJ2-7, with D possibly being TRBD1 or TRBD2 (5 bases each). Germline CDR1 KGHSH, CDR2 LQKENI. The CDR3 totals 13 residues. V lost 6 bases and J 5 bases, leaving 14 bases between the germline ends. The CDR3 sequence is CASSPWRGDEQYF. As DNA, the CDR3 is TGTGCCAGCTCTCCTTGGAGAGGGGACGAGCAGTACTTC.

The chain has TRBV7-6 and TRBJ2-1, with 8 nucleotides matching TRBD1. This CDR3 region has 16 residues. Trimming removed 0 bases from V and 8 bases from J; junction bases left unmatched: 9. CDR1 is SGHVS, CDR2 FNYEAQ, per germline. CDR3 nucleotides: TGTGCCAGCAGCTTAGCTATTTATCAGGGGGCGGATGAGCAGTTCTTC. Translating it yields CASSLAIYQGADEQFF.

CDR3: CASSQDRGTAIGPGNTIYF. The DNA for the CDR3 is TGCGCCAGCAGCCAAGATCGCGGAACAGCCATAGGACCTGGAAACACCATATATTTT. J is TRBJ1-3 and V is TRBV4-3, with D unresolved. Germline CDR1 is LGHNA and CDR2 is YSLEER. The CDR3 loop spans 19 amino acids. Trimming removed 0 bases at V and 2 bases at J, with 20 bases between.

The rearrangement links TRBV27 to TRBJ1-2; tentative D call: TRBD1 (6 bases). Germline CDR1 and CDR2: MNHEY and SMNVEV (reference sequence). The CDR3 covers 13 residues. Trimming removed 8 bases from V and 5 bases from J, with 15 bases in between. The CDR3 reads CASYGGAPYGYTF. The CDR3 DNA is TGTGCCAGCTATGGGGGGGCCCCATATGGCTACACCTTC.

The gene calls are TRBV7-2 and TRBJ2-7, with D unresolved. The germline V gene has CDR1 SGHTA and CDR2 FQGNSA. V was shortened by 2 bases and J by 2 bases, with 16 bases between the two germline ends. This CDR3 region has 16 residues. CDR3 in amino acids: CASSLNPNSRTYEQYF. The CDR3 coding sequence is TGTGCCAGCAGCTTAAACCCTAATAGCCGTACCTACGAGCAGTACTTC.

As for this clone: Distinct nucleotide sequences in the sample also encode this CDR3. V usage is TRBV5-1 and J usage is TRBJ2-7; the match to TRBD1 covers 9 bases. This CDR3 is built from 15 residues. The J segment lost 2 bases and the V segment lost 0 bases, leaving 3 bases of the junction unmatched. The germline V gene has CDR1 SGHRS and CDR2 YFSETQ. This chain's CDR3 is CASSLDRGPTYEQYF. In DNA form, the CDR3 reads TGCGCCAGCAGCTTGGACAGGGGGCCGACCTACGAGCAGTACTTC.

The chain recombines TRBV6-5 with TRBJ1-4, with no clear D. The V and J ends lost 8 bases and 4 bases respectively, with 2 bases between them. The CDR3 consists of 10 residues. Germline CDR1 MNHEY, CDR2 SVGAGI. The CDR3 sequence: CASGNEKLFF. In DNA, the CDR3 is TGTGCCAGCGGTAATGAAAAACTGTTTTTT.

The genes are TRBV16 and TRBJ1-1; weak D call: TRBD1 (6 bases). This CDR3 has 13 residues. The germline CDR1 and CDR2 sequences are KGHSY and FQNENV. Trimming removed 1 base at V and 6 bases at J, with 9 bases between. The CDR3 region has the DNA TGTGCCAGCAGCCAATTCAGGGGCGCTGAAGCTTTCTTT. It translates to CASSQFRGAEAFF.

The chain carries TRBV6-5 and TRBJ1-5; D gene ambiguous. The CDR3 spans 16 residues. Germline assignment: CDR1 MNHEY and CDR2 SVGAGI. Trimming shortened V by 2 bases and J by 0 bases, and 11 bases separated the two germline ends. CDR3 coding DNA: TGTGCCAGCAGTTACAGGCAGCCTCTTAGCAATCAGCCCCAGCATTTT. Protein: CASSYRQPLSNQPQHF.

V and J are TRBV7-7 and TRBJ2-5; 7 bases are a match to TRBD1. Germline V lookup: CDR1 SSHAT, CDR2 FNYEAQ (reference sequence). J gave up 1 base and V 5 bases, and 4 bases lay outside the gene matches. CDR3 length: 14 amino acids. In nucleotides, the CDR3 is TGTGCCAGCAGCAGAGGACAGGCCCAAGAGACCCAGTACTTC. Its translation: CASSRGQAQETQYF.

This clone was seen just once. The V and J genes are TRBV30 and TRBJ1-5, with D possibly being TRBD1 (5 bases). The CDR3 covers 14 residues. V was pared by 1 base and J by 2 bases, with 9 bases between. The V gene's germline CDR1 is GTSNPN and CDR2 SVGIG (reference sequence). The CDR3 DNA sequence: TGTGCCTGGAGTGCAGGGACGGGCAATCAGCCCCAGCATTTT. It specifies CAWSAGTGNQPQHF.